Here is one TCR beta chain with its context. Method: immunoSEQ multiplex PCR; TCRdb's copy keeps in-frame clones and lacks some. Of approximately 380,000 clones in the sample, around 85% were seen once. V was pared by 1 base and J by 5 bases, with 13 bases between. Germline values: CDR1 SGHDT, CDR2 YYEEEE. The CDR3 extends over 15 amino acids. These data are taken from a study of blood T cell repertoires in COVID-19. This TCR derives from a woman aged 18-29 years with acute or convalescent COVID-19. V is TRBV5-6 and J is TRBJ1-5; a weak D match, TRBD1 (5 bases). The sequenced sample consisted of peripheral blood. CDR3 sequence: CASSLLQGEDQPQHF. CDR3 nucleotide sequence: TGTGCCAGCAGCTTGTTGCAGGGTGAGGATCAGCCCCAGCATTTT.